This TCR beta chain was observed in a study of blood T cell repertoires in COVID-19. Germline lookup yields CDR1 SQVTM and CDR2 ANQGSEA. Trimming removed 6 bases from V and 6 bases from J; junction bases left unmatched: 8. CDR3 length equals 13 residues. Methods used by the authors: By means of reference gene primer amplification, nucleated cell counts were estimated. The method was immunoSEQ multiplex PCR; TCRdb's version includes in-frame clones alone and lacks a portion of them. V, J and clone size derive from that table, while D and trimming were established from the DNA sequence. Among about 240,000 clones listed, about four fifths were seen once.

Material for sequencing was peripheral blood. This receptor was obtained from a man in his thirties or forties who had recovered from COVID-19. This chain joins TRBV29-1 and TRBJ2-5; 9 bases are shared with TRBD2. CDR3 sequence reads: CSVGAGGPQTQYF. Here the CDR3 DNA reads TGCAGCGTGGGGGCGGGGGGGCCTCAGACCCAGTACTTC. The variable domain in full, with the rest retrieved from reference TRBV29-1 and TRBJ2-5, is SAVISQKPSRDICQRGTSLTIQCQVDSQVTMMFWYRQQPGQSLTLIATANQGSEATYESGFVIDKFPISRPNLTFSTLTVSNMSPEDSSIYLCSVGAGGPQTQYFGPGTRLLVL.